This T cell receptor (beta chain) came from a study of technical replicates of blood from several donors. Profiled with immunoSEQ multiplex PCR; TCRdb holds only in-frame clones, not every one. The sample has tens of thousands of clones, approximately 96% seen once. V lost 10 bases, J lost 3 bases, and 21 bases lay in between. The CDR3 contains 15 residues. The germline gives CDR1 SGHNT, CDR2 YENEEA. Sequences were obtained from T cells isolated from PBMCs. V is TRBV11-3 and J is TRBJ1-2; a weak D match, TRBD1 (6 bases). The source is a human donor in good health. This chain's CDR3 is CATQVLQGRDYGYTF. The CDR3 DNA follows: TGTGCCACCCAGGTGTTGCAGGGGAGAGACTATGGCTACACCTTC. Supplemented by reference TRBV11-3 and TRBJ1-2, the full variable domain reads EAGVVQSPRYKIIEKKQPVAFWCNPISGHNTLYWYLQNLGQGPELLIRYENEEAVDDSQLPKDRFSAERLKGVDSTLKIQPAELGDSAVYLCATQVLQGRDYGYTFGSGTRLTVV.